The clone carrying this TCR beta chain appeared once. This CDR3 region has 14 residues. CDR1 is MNHEY and CDR2 is SVGAGI in the germline V gene. J was trimmed by 4 bases and V by 5 bases; bases with no gene match: 3. Measured with immunoSEQ multiplex PCR; TCRdb has only the in-frame clones, and not every one. This table has approximately 91,000 clones, about 85% appearing once. These data are taken from a study of blood T cell repertoires in COVID-19. Study summary: The cDNA or gDNA used as material had been derived from T cells, B-cell-depleted T cells, or PBMCs.

This TCR was sampled from a man in his sixties or seventies with acute or convalescent COVID-19. Sequencing was done on a sample of peripheral blood. The V and J genes are TRBV6-5 and TRBJ1-5, with 9 nucleotides matching TRBD1. Here the CDR3 DNA reads TGTGCCAGCAGTACCGGGACAGGGAATCAGCCCCAGCATTTT. This translates into CASSTGTGNQPQHF.